Listed here are 15 T cell receptor beta chains from one sample, sequenced in a study of blood T cell repertoires in COVID-19. The data were produced by immunoSEQ multiplex PCR, yet TCRdb's version contains in-frame clones alone and is incomplete. The table lists over 200,000 clones, around nine tenths of them singletons. The specimen was peripheral blood. These receptors were obtained from an older woman with acute or convalescent COVID-19.

The chain is built from TRBV6-6 and TRBJ1-5; 8 positions agree with TRBD1. Per germline, CDR1 MNHNY and CDR2 SVGAGI (reference sequence). The CDR3 is 16 residues long. V lost 6 bases, J lost 3 bases, and 10 bases stayed unmatched. The CDR3 coding sequence is TGTGCCAGCAGCCAGCTGACAGGGGACCCCAATCAGCCCCAGCATTTT. It yields the protein CASSQLTGDPNQPQHF.

This clone showed up just once. The chain employs TRBV3-1 (or the pseudogene TRBV3-2) and TRBJ2-5, with no clear D. V was cut by 3 bases and J by 1 base, with 6 bases left in between. Germline V gene lookup returns CDR1 LGHDT and CDR2 YNNKEL (reference sequence). This CDR3 has 13 amino acids. The CDR3 is CASSHLTQETQYF. CDR3 coding DNA: TGTGCCAGCAGCCATCTAACCCAAGAGACCCAGTACTTC.

The rearrangement links TRBV10-2 to TRBJ2-5, with D uncertain. The CDR3 totals 13 residues. Trimming shortened V by 3 bases and J by 2 bases, and 7 bases separated the two germline ends. Germline-derived CDR1 and CDR2 are WSHSY and SAAADI. CDR3 in DNA: TGCGCCAGCAGTGATCGCGAGCAAGAGACCCAGTACTTC. Its translation: CASSDREQETQYF.

The chain uses TRBV10-3 and TRBJ2-7, with D maybe TRBD2 (5 bases). Per the germline V gene, CDR1 is ENHRY and CDR2 is SYGVKD. CDR3 length: 12 residues. Trimming left V 5 bases short and J 6 bases short, with 11 bases between. The DNA of the CDR3 is TGTGCCATCAGTTATGAGGGTGTCGAGCAGTACTTC. Its translation: CAISYEGVEQYF.

The J gene is TRBJ2-5, the V gene TRBV11-2; 12 positions agree with TRBD1. The trim removed 1 base at V and 5 bases at J, leaving 8 bases unmatched. The CDR3 runs to 17 residues. From germline, CDR1 is SGHAT and CDR2 FQNNGV. The CDR3 is CASSLGAGTGGRETQYF. The CDR3 DNA sequence: TGTGCCAGCAGCTTAGGGGCCGGGACAGGGGGCCGGGAGACCCAGTACTTC.

V is TRBV9 and J is TRBJ1-1; weak D call: TRBD1 (5 bases). V was trimmed by 0 bases and J by 1 base, leaving 10 bases between them. This CDR3 has 15 residues. In germline, CDR1 is SGDLS, CDR2 YYNGEE. DNA of the CDR3: TGTGCCAGCAGCGTAGTTCTGACAGCGAACACTGAAGCTTTCTTT. This gives the protein CASSVVLTANTEAFF.

CDR3 sequence (DNA): TGCGCCAGCAGCCAAGATCCACGGGGCGAGCAGTACTTC. This gives the protein CASSQDPRGEQYF. The rearrangement joins TRBV4-3 to TRBJ2-7, with D tentatively TRBD2 (5 bases). The CDR3 runs to 13 residues. Between the trimmed V and J ends, which lost 0 bases and 6 bases, there was a span of 9 bases. Germline V gene lookup returns CDR1 LGHNA and CDR2 YSLEER.

This rearrangement joins TRBV15 to TRBJ1-1; no reliable D call. V dropped 2 bases and J dropped 0 bases, with 7 bases sitting between them. Germline V gene lookup returns CDR1 LNHNV and CDR2 YYDKDF (reference sequence). The CDR3 totals 14 residues. CDR3 residues: CATSRNTVNTEAFF. The CDR3 DNA reads TGTGCCACCAGCAGAAATACAGTGAACACTGAAGCTTTCTTT. The full variable domain, completed using reference TRBV15 and TRBJ1-1, is DAMVIQNPRYQVTQFGKPVTLSCSQTLNHNVMYWYQQKSSQAPKLLFHYYDKDFNNEADTPDNFQSRRPNTSFCFLDIRSPGLGDTAMYLCATSRNTVNTEAFFGQGTRLTVV.

V gene TRBV2 combines with J gene TRBJ2-1; 12 bases are shared with TRBD2. V gave up 7 bases and J gave up 6 bases; unmatched junction bases: 7. This CDR3 spans 15 amino acids. The V gene's germline CDR1 is SNHLY and CDR2 FYNNEI. The CDR3 protein is CASTRLAGEVNEQFF. DNA for the CDR3: TGTGCCAGCACCCGACTAGCGGGAGAAGTCAATGAGCAGTTCTTC. The entire variable domain, with the rest obtained from reference TRBV2 and TRBJ2-1, is as follows: EPEVTQTPSHQVTQMGQEVILRCVPISNHLYFYWYRQILGQKVEFLVSFYNNEISEKSEIFDDQFSVERPDGSNFTLKIRSTKLEDSAMYFCASTRLAGEVNEQFFGPGTRLTVL.

V and J are TRBV7-2 and TRBJ1-3; 8 bases are a match to TRBD1. V shed 4 bases, J shed 2 bases, and the junction held 13 bases outside the gene matches. The germline V gene encodes CDR1 SGHTA and CDR2 FQGNSA. The CDR3 has 18 residues. The DNA for the CDR3 is TGTGCCAGCAGCTCAGATCAAGCTATCAGGGGGCCTGGAAACACCATATATTTT. Its translation is CASSSDQAIRGPGNTIYF.

The chain employs TRBV5-4 and TRBJ1-1, with TRBD1 identical over 7 bases. J gave up 7 bases and V 4 bases, and 7 bases lay outside the gene matches. CDR1 is SGHNT, CDR2 YYREEE, per germline (reference sequence). The CDR3 spans 13 residues. CDR3 sequence: CASSRDREGEAFF. The CDR3 DNA follows: TGTGCCAGCAGCCGAGACAGGGAAGGTGAAGCTTTCTTT. The variable domain in full, completed from reference TRBV5-4 and TRBJ1-1, reads ETGVTQSPTHLIKTRGQQVTLRCSSQSGHNTVSWYQQALGQGPQFIFQYYREEENGRGNFPPRFSGLQFPNYSSELNVNALELDDSALYLCASSRDREGEAFFGQGTRLTVV.

Here the CDR3 reads CASSSTGAQPQHF. For the CDR3, the DNA is TGTGCCAGCAGTTCGACAGGGGCTCAGCCCCAGCATTTT. V and J are TRBV12-3 or TRBV12-4 and TRBJ1-5; 8 bases are a match to TRBD1. Germline trimming cut 4 bases from V and 6 bases from J; bases unmatched to any gene: 2. The CDR3 is made up of 13 amino acids.

The chain combines TRBV12-3 or TRBV12-4 with TRBJ2-7; 7 bases fit TRBD1. The CDR3 is 12 amino acids. The J segment lost 9 bases and the V segment lost 7 bases, leaving 9 bases of the junction unmatched. This CDR3 is CASTLYRDRQYF. The DNA of the CDR3 is TGTGCCAGCACATTATATCGGGACAGGCAGTACTTC.

The chain joins TRBV2 to TRBJ1-2; tentative D call: TRBD1 (6 bases). This CDR3 has 14 residues. CDR1 and CDR2 (germline): SNHLY, FYNNEI. V lost 6 bases to trimming and J lost 0 bases, with 11 bases between them. The DNA of the CDR3 is TGTGCCAGCAGCCGGACAGCAGCTAACTATGGCTACACCTTC. It translates to CASSRTAANYGYTF.

The J gene is TRBJ2-5, the V gene TRBV7-3, with D maybe TRBD1 (6 bases). The germline CDR1 and CDR2 sequences are SGHTA and FQGTGA. The CDR3 has 15 amino acids. The V end lost 5 bases, the J end lost 5 bases, and 18 bases lay between the germline ends. This CDR3 is CASSRQVGREETQYF. The CDR3 DNA sequence: TGTGCCAGCAGCCGACAGGTGGGCCGAGAGGAGACCCAGTACTTC.